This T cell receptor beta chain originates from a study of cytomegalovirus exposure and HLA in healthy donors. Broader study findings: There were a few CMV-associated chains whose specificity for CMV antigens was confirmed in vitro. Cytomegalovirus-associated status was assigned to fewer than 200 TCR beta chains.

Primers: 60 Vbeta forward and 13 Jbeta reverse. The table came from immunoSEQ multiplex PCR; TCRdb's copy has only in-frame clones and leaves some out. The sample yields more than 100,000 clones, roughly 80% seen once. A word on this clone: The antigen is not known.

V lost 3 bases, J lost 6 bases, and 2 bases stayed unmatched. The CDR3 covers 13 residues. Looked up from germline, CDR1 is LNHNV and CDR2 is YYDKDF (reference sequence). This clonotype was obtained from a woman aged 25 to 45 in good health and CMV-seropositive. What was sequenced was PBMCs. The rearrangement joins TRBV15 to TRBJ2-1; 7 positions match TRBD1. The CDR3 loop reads CATSRGTANEQFF. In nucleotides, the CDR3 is TGTGCCACCAGCAGGGGGACAGCCAATGAGCAGTTCTTC. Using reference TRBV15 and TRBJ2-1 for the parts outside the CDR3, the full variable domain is DAMVIQNPRYQVTQFGKPVTLSCSQTLNHNVMYWYQQKSSQAPKLLFHYYDKDFNNEADTPDNFQSRRPNTSFCFLDIRSPGLGDTAMYLCATSRGTANEQFFGPGTRLTVL.